This section outlines one TCR beta chain sequence together with its context. Its antigen is undetermined. Treatment in this sample: about 20 received Ad26.COV2.S at low or high dose, single or two shots; about five received placebo; per-sample allocation not given. Collection of the samples took place on day 63 after the first injection of vaccine or placebo. The CDR3 is made up of 15 amino acids. Trimming at V came to 7 bases and at J to 2 bases, leaving 8 bases not matched to a gene. Germline V gene sequence: CDR1 SNHLY, CDR2 FYNNEI. This specimen comes from a study of Ad26.COV2.S vaccination and SARS-CoV-2 variants. Whole-study results and caveats: It is possible that the TCR breadth and depth analyses underestimated the total T cell responses.

Data came from immunoSEQ multiplex PCR; TCRdb stores just in-frame clones and leaves some out. The sample shows about half a million clones, roughly 87% of them seen only once. This chain links TRBV2 with TRBJ1-3; 7 positions match TRBD1. The sequencing here drew on peripheral blood, taken in a trial of Ad26.COV2.S vaccine versus placebo. The origin of this receptor is a person aged 18-60 years who received the Ad26.COV2.S COVID-19 vaccine or a placebo. CDR3 coding DNA: TGTGCCAGCACGAGTCAAGGGGGCACTGGAAACACCATATATTTT. It is translated as CASTSQGGTGNTIYF.